This T cell receptor (beta chain) came from a study of early stage breast cancer tumors. Study in general: Of some 17 invasive breast tumors, about a dozen were hormone receptor-positive, HER2-negative. General study results and limits: Compared with adjacent normal breast tissue, tumors showed 2 to 3-fold greater T cell density and higher clonality. Enriched TCRB sequences shared across patients were mostly commonly generated sequences.

This clone occurred once. The target antigen is unknown. Blood replicates held 0.5 ug DNA, tumor or normal breast roughly 1.5 ug, two each. Repertoires were generated with immunoSEQ multiplex PCR, while TCRdb's copy carries only in-frame clones and drops some. The sample contains 25,000 to 35,000 clones, under 60% of which appear only once. CDR3 length equals 12 residues. Material for sequencing was breast tumor tissue. V and J are TRBV12-2 and TRBJ2-2; the DNA was not compared with TRBD1, the D call given in the table. TRBV12-2 is labeled a pseudogene. This clonotype originated in a person aged 45 to 59 with breast cancer. The CDR3 coding sequence is TGTGCAAGTCAACGCAGGACCGGGGAGCTGTTTTTT. This codes for CASQRRTGELFF.